A selection of T cell receptor beta chains follows, all from one sample in a study of beta chain features in type 1 diabetes. Produced via immunoSEQ multiplex PCR; TCRdb's table is partial and in-frame only. The sample lists around 40,000 clones; approximately 60% were seen once. The sample was Tregs from blood. Receptors were obtained from a young man with type 1 diabetes. Some clones in this sample may be carry-over from other donors' samples. Both conserved end residues are part of each CDR3. Each record gives: V gene, D gene, clone size, J gene, CDR3 protein, CDR3 DNA. D genes are given only for firm matches. Rows give clone size only sometimes, using once, few, many, or a class for an expanded clone.

TRBV27	NA	NA	TRBJ1-6	CASSFTNNSPLHF	TGTGCCAGCAGTTTCACTAACAATTCACCCCTCCACTTT
TRBV6-5	TRBD1	few	TRBJ1-2	CASSYLLDREGGYTF	TGTGCCAGCAGTTACCTACTGGACAGGGAAGGTGGCTACACCTTC
TRBV7-9	TRBD2	NA	TRBJ2-3	CASSKSLGLEDTQYF	TGTGCCAGCAGCAAATCCCTGGGACTAGAAGATACGCAGTATTTT
TRBV29-1	NA	NA	TRBJ1-2	CSVEDPGAGGYTF	TGCAGCGTTGAAGATCCAGGGGCTGGAGGCTACACCTTC
TRBV5-4	TRBD1	NA	TRBJ2-3	CASSLQGADTQYF	TGTGCCAGCAGCTTACAGGGGGCAGATACGCAGTATTTT
TRBV29-1	NA	NA	TRBJ1-1	CSVESVRNTEAFF	TGCAGCGTTGAATCGGTAAGGAACACTGAAGCTTTCTTT
TRBV5-1	NA	NA	TRBJ2-3	CASSLGLDTDTQYF	TGCGCCAGCAGCTTGGGACTAGACACAGATACGCAGTATTTT
TRBV9	NA	NA	TRBJ2-7	CASSFGGTDYEQYF	TGTGCCAGCAGCTTTGGGGGGACAGATTACGAGCAGTACTTC
TRBV23-1	TRBD2	NA	TRBJ2-3	CASSHGGLAIDTQYF	TGCGCCAGCAGTCACGGGGGACTAGCGATAGATACGCAGTATTTT
TRBV5-1	TRBD2	NA	TRBJ2-5	CASSSGGLAGGQTQYF	TGCGCCAGCAGCTCCGGTGGTCTAGCGGGGGGTCAGACCCAGTACTTC
TRBV28	TRBD1	NA	TRBJ1-2	CASSTRQGGAGYTF	TGTGCCAGCAGTACGCGACAGGGAGGTGCTGGCTACACCTTC
TRBV5-1	TRBD1	NA	TRBJ2-2	CASSLEGAGTGELFF	TGCGCCAGCAGCTTGGAGGGGGCCGGCACCGGGGAGCTGTTTTTT
TRBV5-1	NA	few	TRBJ2-1	CASTPQVTTFSYNEQFF	TGCGCCAGTACACCACAGGTTACGACCTTCTCCTACAATGAGCAGTTCTTC
TRBV7-9	NA	once	TRBJ2-3	CASSPTDTDTQYF	TGTGCCAGCAGCCCGACAGACACAGATACGCAGTATTTT
TRBV5-1	TRBD1	NA	TRBJ1-1	CASSLVQGALEAFF	TGCGCCAGCAGCTTGGTTCAGGGGGCGCTTGAAGCTTTCTTT
TRBV10-3	NA	NA	TRBJ2-7	CAISATGDYEQYF	TGTGCCATCAGCGCAACGGGGGACTACGAGCAGTACTTC
TRBV14	NA	few	TRBJ2-1	CASSLAGGNEQFF	TGTGCCAGCAGCCTTGCCGGGGGCAATGAGCAGTTCTTC